A single sample is the source of the 18 T cell receptor beta chains below, sequenced in a study of blood T cell repertoires in COVID-19. Sequencing used immunoSEQ multiplex PCR; TCRdb keeps in-frame clones, though not all of them. The sample includes about 250,000 clones, about 88% of them seen just once. Sequencing was performed on PBMCs or T cells enriched from blood (not recorded which). Receptor source: a woman aged 45-65 years who had recovered from COVID-19.

The chain recombines TRBV11-2 with TRBJ1-4, with 7 bases aligning to TRBD1. V lost 1 base and J lost 2; bases outside the gene matches: 13. The germline V gene has CDR1 SGHAT and CDR2 FQNNGV. The CDR3 runs to 19 residues. CDR3 amino acids: CASSLVLRGRIDTNEKLFF. The CDR3 DNA follows: TGTGCCAGCAGCTTAGTACTTAGGGGGCGTATTGATACTAATGAAAAACTGTTTTTT. The whole variable domain, remainder taken from reference TRBV11-2 and TRBJ1-4, is EAGVAQSPRYKIIEKRQSVAFWCNPISGHATLYWYQQILGQGPKLLIQFQNNGVVDDSQLPKDRFSAERLKGVDSTLKIQPAKLEDSAVYLCASSLVLRGRIDTNEKLFFGSGTQLSVL.

The chain links TRBV19 to TRBJ1-2, with a possible D match to TRBD1 (6 bases). The CDR3 is 15 residues long. Trimming removed 6 bases at V and 6 bases at J, with 20 bases between. The germline gives CDR1 LNHDA, CDR2 SQIVND (reference sequence). CDR3 DNA: TGTGCCAGTAGCCAAACAGGGTCCTCCGGCGATGGCTACACCTTC. Amino acids: CASSQTGSSGDGYTF. The full variable domain, its missing parts supplied by reference TRBV19 and TRBJ1-2, is DGGITQSPKYLFRKEGQNVTLSCEQNLNHDAMYWYRQDPGQGLRLIYYSQIVNDFQKGDIAEGYSVSREKKESFPLTVTSAQKNPTAFYLCASSQTGSSGDGYTFGSGTRLTVV.

The chain couples TRBV4-1 to TRBJ2-3, with TRBD2 as a possible D gene (6 bases). Germline CDR1 MGHRA, CDR2 YSYEKL. Between the trimmed V and J ends, which lost 3 bases and 4 bases, there was a span of 11 bases. This CDR3 comprises 14 residues. DNA for the CDR3: TGCGCCAGCAGCCATCCAGCGGGCGCAGATACGCAGTATTTT. Encoded protein: CASSHPAGADTQYF.

The CDR3 spells CASIRGETNTDTQYF. The CDR3 coding sequence is TGTGCCAGCATTCGTGGAGAAACAAACACAGATACGCAGTATTTT. The genes are TRBV28 and TRBJ2-3; the D is unclear. The ends were cut back, 7 bases at V and 2 bases at J, with 16 bases in the middle. The CDR3 consists of 15 residues. Per germline, CDR1 MDHEN and CDR2 SYDVKM.

J is TRBJ1-2 and V is TRBV10-2, with a possible D match to TRBD1 (5 bases). Per the germline V gene, CDR1 is WSHSY and CDR2 is SAAADI. Between the trimmed V and J ends, which lost 3 bases and 6 bases, there was a span of 8 bases. The CDR3 spans 12 residues. This chain's CDR3 is CASSDQGDGYTF. The CDR3 nucleotides read TGCGCCAGCAGTGACCAGGGTGATGGCTACACCTTC.

This rearrangement joins TRBV27 to TRBJ1-2; 7 positions agree with TRBD1. This CDR3 region has 14 residues. V shed 4 bases, J shed 8 bases, and the junction held 10 bases outside the gene matches. Germline CDR1 is MNHEY and CDR2 is SMNVEV (reference sequence). The CDR3 protein is CASSSSPGGKGYTF. In nucleotides, the CDR3 is TGTGCCAGCAGTTCCTCCCCAGGGGGTAAGGGCTACACCTTC.

The V and J genes are TRBV19 and TRBJ1-5; 8 nucleotides line up with TRBD1. From germline, CDR1 is LNHDA and CDR2 SQIVND (reference sequence). The CDR3 loop spans 16 amino acids. V trimming: 6 bases; J trimming: 3 bases; junction bases outside the gene matches: 10. This chain's CDR3 is CASSPQGAWVNQPQHF. In nucleotides, the CDR3 is TGTGCCAGTAGCCCCCAGGGGGCTTGGGTCAATCAGCCCCAGCATTTT.

The chain couples TRBV18 to TRBJ2-7; the D gene is possibly TRBD1 (6 bases). The germline V gene encodes CDR1 KGHSH and CDR2 LQKENI. This CDR3 contains 14 residues. Trimming pared 5 bases from V and 2 bases from J, leaving 13 bases between. The CDR3 coding sequence is TGTGCCAGCTCAGACCGGGACACAACCTACGAGCAGTACTTC. Translation gives CASSDRDTTYEQYF.

The V gene is TRBV7-2, the J gene TRBJ1-1; D ambiguous. The V and J ends lost 2 bases and 1 base respectively, with 11 bases between them. The CDR3 totals 15 residues. Germline V gene lookup returns CDR1 SGHTA and CDR2 FQGNSA. The CDR3, as DNA: TGTGCCAGCAGCTTATCAGGCTCTAAGAACACTGAAGCTTTCTTT. It translates to CASSLSGSKNTEAFF.

The rearrangement uses TRBV20-1 and TRBJ1-1; D not resolved. This CDR3 has 11 amino acids. V gave up 8 bases and J gave up 3 bases, with 10 bases separating them. Germline V CDR1 and CDR2: DFQATT, SNEGSKA (reference sequence). Written as DNA, the CDR3 is TGCAGTCGTACGCGGGACACTGAAGCTTTCTTT. Translation gives CSRTRDTEAFF.

The V gene is TRBV28, the J gene TRBJ1-2, with 12 bases fitting TRBD1. The ends lost 8 bases at V and 7 bases at J; junction bases unmatched: 17. CDR1 is MDHEN, CDR2 SYDVKM, per germline. This CDR3 is built from 17 residues. The CDR3 here is CASASSGTGGGEGGYTF. The DNA of the CDR3 is TGTGCCAGCGCCTCCTCCGGGACAGGGGGCGGAGAGGGTGGCTACACCTTC.

This clone has only a few counts. This chain connects TRBV9 to TRBJ2-1; D is possibly TRBD2 (6 bases). CDR3 length: 16 residues. The V gene's germline CDR1 is SGDLS and CDR2 YYNGEE. Between the trimmed V and J ends, which lost 4 bases and 9 bases, there was a span of 23 bases. The CDR3 coding sequence is TGTGCCAGCAGCTTACTCCCGGGGGATATGCACGGTGAGCAGTTCTTC. This codes for CASSLLPGDMHGEQFF.

V usage is TRBV19 and J usage is TRBJ2-5; 11 bases fit TRBD1. Trimming cost V 5 bases and J 5 bases; bases outside gene matches: 4. The CDR3 has 14 amino acids. Germline V lookup: CDR1 LNHDA, CDR2 SQIVND (reference sequence). CDR3 sequence reads: CASSVDRGLETQYF. In nucleotides, the CDR3 is TGTGCCAGTAGTGTGGACAGGGGGCTGGAGACCCAGTACTTC.

The chain joins TRBV7-8 to TRBJ2-7; D may be TRBD1 (5 bases). This CDR3 comprises 14 residues. CDR1 is SGHVS and CDR2 is FQNEAQ in the germline V gene. Deletions cut 0 bases from V and 6 bases from J, with 12 bases between. In nucleotides, the CDR3 is TGTGCCAGCAGCTTAGCCGCAGGGATGAGCGAGCAGTACTTC. It codes for CASSLAAGMSEQYF.

The chain uses TRBV18 and TRBJ1-4; a weak D match, TRBD1 (5 bases). The germline gives CDR1 KGHSH, CDR2 LQKENI. CDR3 length equals 14 residues. V was clipped by 2 bases and J by 6 bases, with 10 bases between them. The CDR3 reads CASSPSRDYEKLFF. As DNA, the CDR3 is TGTGCCAGCTCACCATCCAGGGATTATGAAAAACTGTTTTTT.

The chain couples TRBV11-2 to TRBJ2-1, with 11 bases that match TRBD2. The CDR3 runs to 15 residues. CDR1 and CDR2 from the germline V gene are SGHAT and FQNNGV. V gave up 3 bases and J gave up 8 bases; unmatched junction bases: 6. The CDR3 nucleotides read TGTGCCAGCAGCTTGCCGACTAGCGGGAAGGATGAGCAGTTCTTC. Translation gives CASSLPTSGKDEQFF.

V and J are TRBV19 and TRBJ2-1, with TRBD2 identical over 8 bases. This CDR3 contains 14 residues. The trim removed 3 bases at V and 9 bases at J, leaving 7 bases unmatched. Germline-derived CDR1 and CDR2 are LNHDA and SQIVND (reference sequence). The DNA for the CDR3 is TGTGCCAGTAGTATCGGCGGGGGGTCCGGTGAGCAGTTCTTC. Residues: CASSIGGGSGEQFF.

The CDR3, as DNA: TGTGCCAGTAGTATAGGGAGACCTGCTCAGCCCCAGCATTTT. Translation gives CASSIGRPAQPQHF. This sequence joins TRBV19 and TRBJ1-5; D not resolved. V was clipped by 1 base and J by 6 bases, with 10 bases between them. Germline V gene lookup returns CDR1 LNHDA and CDR2 SQIVND (reference sequence). The CDR3 length is 14 residues.